One sample yielded the 20 T cell receptor beta chains listed below, sequenced in a study of neurological immune-mediated disorders (dated by TCRdb to about 2019). Library preparation employed 5' RACE. Sequencing instrument: Illumina HiSeq 2500. In-frame beta chains were kept once TCRdb had trimmed the public reads at Q25 with fastp and called clones with MiXCR. Merged by CDR3 protein, the rows form single entries marked with the most common genes and DNA. This sample gives 66,000 or so distinct CDR3 sequences in total; 4% to 6% of them show up just once. The ten largest clones capture around 2.8% of the sample. Specimen: PBMCs. These receptors originate from a woman younger than 45 with multiple sclerosis.

This clonotype was seen many times. The chain couples TRBV7-8 to TRBJ2-3; D uncertain. The V gene's germline CDR1 is SGHVS and CDR2 FQNEAQ. The CDR3 loop spans 12 amino acids. Trimming left V 1 base short and J 5 bases short, with 4 bases between. The CDR3 DNA sequence: TGTGCCAGCAGCTTAGAGTTAGATACGCAGTATTTT. Translation gives CASSLELDTQYF. The full variable domain, with the rest looked up from reference TRBV7-8 and TRBJ2-3, is GAGVSQSPRYKVAKRGQDVALRCDPISGHVSLFWYQQALGQGPEFLTYFQNEAQLDKSGLPSDRFFAERPEGSVSTLKIQRTQQEDSAVYLCASSLELDTQYFGPGTRLTVL.

This clonotype came up a few times. This sequence joins TRBV5-1 and TRBJ1-6; TRBD1 might be the D (6 bases). This CDR3 region has 15 residues. In germline, CDR1 is SGHRS, CDR2 YFSETQ. Between the trimmed V and J ends, which lost 1 base and 5 bases, there was a span of 10 bases. CDR3 sequence reads: CASSLTGWDNSPLHF. The CDR3 region has the DNA TGCGCCAGCAGCTTGACAGGGTGGGATAATTCACCCCTCCACTTT.

This clonotype was observed a few times. One base away lies a much larger clone, so this may be a sequencing read error. The chain uses TRBV6-6 and TRBJ1-5; unclear D gene. The CDR3 spans 13 residues. Between the trimmed V and J ends, which lost 2 bases and 4 bases, there was a span of 6 bases. Germline V lookup: CDR1 MNHNY, CDR2 SVGAGI (reference sequence). CDR3 amino acids: CASSYEGNQPQHF. The CDR3 DNA is TGTGCCAGCAGTTACGAAGGGAATCAGCCCCAGCATTTT.

In this sample, this clonotype turned up a few times. Mismatch with germline at one junction end may stem from a read error. The chain uses TRBV12-3 or TRBV12-4 and TRBJ1-6; 11 bases map to TRBD1. The CDR3 is 15 amino acids. The CDR3 protein is CASSLGTGGDSPLNF. The CDR3 nucleotides read TGTGCCAGCAGTTTAGGGACAGGGGGCGATTCACCCCTCAACTTT.

In its sample, this clonotype was seen many times. At one end, the junction sequence differs from germline, possibly due to a read error. This chain connects TRBV3-1 to TRBJ1-5, with a tentative D call TRBD1 (5 bases). Germline loops: CDR1 LGHDT, CDR2 YNNKEL (reference sequence). The CDR3 is 16 residues long. Here the CDR3 DNA reads TGTGCCAGCAGCCAAAGGGGACGGGGGATCAATCAGCCCCAGAATTTT. Translation gives CASSQRGRGINQPQNF.

CDR3 nucleotides: TGCGCCAGCAGCCGTGGTGGACCGAACACCGGGGAGCTGTTTTTT. Protein product: CASSRGGPNTGELFF. V usage is TRBV4-1 and J usage is TRBJ2-2, with D unclear. CDR3 length equals 15 residues. Germline V lookup: CDR1 MGHRA, CDR2 YSYEKL. V lost 4 bases to trimming and J lost 0 bases, with 9 bases between them.

The chain has TRBV7-8 and TRBJ1-3; D ambiguous. The CDR3 covers 15 residues. V shed 0 bases and J shed 4 bases, with 10 bases lying between them. CDR1 and CDR2 (germline): SGHVS, FQNEAQ. The CDR3 DNA reads TGTGCCAGCAGCTTAGCCATCCGAACGGGAAACACCATATATTTT. This gives the protein CASSLAIRTGNTIYF.

This clonotype was seen more than once but under ten times. This rearrangement joins TRBV7-9 to TRBJ2-7; the D is unclear. Trimming removed 1 base at V and 5 bases at J, with 9 bases between. Germline V lookup: CDR1 SEHNR, CDR2 FQNEAQ (reference sequence). The length of the CDR3 is 13 residues. As DNA, the CDR3 is TGTGCCAGCAGCTTAGGCAGGCCGGACGAGCAGTACTTC. Its translation is CASSLGRPDEQYF.

At least ten counts were recorded for this clonotype. V usage is TRBV9 and J usage is TRBJ1-3; D is possibly TRBD1 (5 bases). CDR3 length: 15 residues. CDR1 is SGDLS, CDR2 YYNGEE, per germline. Between the trimmed V and J ends, which lost 3 bases and 0 bases, there was a span of 10 bases. This CDR3 is CASSDGTDSGNTIYF. CDR3 coding DNA: TGTGCCAGCAGCGACGGGACGGACTCTGGAAACACCATATATTTT.

This clonotype was seen repeatedly, ten times or more. The chain has TRBV10-3 and TRBJ1-4; no clear D gene. The V gene's germline CDR1 is ENHRY and CDR2 SYGVKD. V was shortened by 0 bases and J by 8 bases, with 4 bases between the two germline ends. The CDR3 is made up of 12 amino acids. The CDR3 nucleotides are TGTGCCATCAGTGAGTCATCCGAAAAACTGTTTTTT. Translation: CAISESSEKLFF.

In this sample, this clonotype turned up many times. This chain links TRBV5-1 with TRBJ2-1; TRBD2 is a possible D gene (6 bases). Germline CDR1 is SGHRS and CDR2 is YFSETQ. V was clipped by 0 bases and J by 0 bases, with 19 bases between them. The CDR3 runs 19 residues. CDR3 DNA sequence: TGCGCCAGCAGCTTGGCCGTGGAGGGCCGCTATCCCTCCTACAATGAGCAGTTCTTC. Encoded protein: CASSLAVEGRYPSYNEQFF. The full variable domain, its missing parts supplied by reference TRBV5-1 and TRBJ2-1, is KAGVTQTPRYLIKTRGQQVTLSCSPISGHRSVSWYQQTPGQGLQFLFEYFSETQRNKGNFPGRFSGRQFSNSRSEMNVSTLELGDSALYLCASSLAVEGRYPSYNEQFFGPGTRLTVL.

This clonotype appeared many times. CDR3: CASRGPAGEVQYF. The CDR3 nucleotides are TGTGCCAGCAGGGGACCGGCGGGGGAGGTTCAGTATTTT. The J gene is TRBJ2-3, the V gene TRBV7-2, with 7 positions matching TRBD2. The CDR3 totals 13 residues. Germline CDR1 is SGHTA and CDR2 is FQGNSA. The junction had 12 bases not matched to a gene; V was cut back by 6 bases and J by 12 bases.

This clonotype was found a few times. The J gene is TRBJ1-1, the V gene TRBV5-1; D might be TRBD1 (5 bases). From germline, CDR1 is SGHRS and CDR2 YFSETQ. The CDR3 is 15 amino acids. V gave up 2 bases and J gave up 3 bases, with 14 bases separating them. CDR3 residues: CASSLGQGGHTEAFF. The DNA for the CDR3 is TGCGCCAGCAGCTTAGGGCAGGGAGGGCACACTGAAGCTTTCTTT. The full variable domain, its missing parts supplied by reference TRBV5-1 and TRBJ1-1, is KAGVTQTPRYLIKTRGQQVTLSCSPISGHRSVSWYQQTPGQGLQFLFEYFSETQRNKGNFPGRFSGRQFSNSRSEMNVSTLELGDSALYLCASSLGQGGHTEAFFGQGTRLTVV.

This clonotype was counted at least ten times. V usage is TRBV5-1 and J usage is TRBJ2-5; D uncertain. Germline CDR1 is SGHRS and CDR2 is YFSETQ. Trimming removed 4 bases at V and 1 base at J, with 2 bases between. This CDR3 comprises 11 residues. This CDR3 reads CASSTQETQYF. The CDR3 nucleotides are TGCGCCAGCAGCACCCAAGAGACCCAGTACTTC.

The table lists this clonotype with many counts. V gene TRBV27 combines with J gene TRBJ2-7; 7 positions agree with TRBD1. Per the germline V gene, CDR1 is MNHEY and CDR2 is SMNVEV (reference sequence). The ends lost 4 bases at V and 3 bases at J; junction bases unmatched: 9. The CDR3 covers 15 residues. CDR3 in amino acids: CASSSPAGGNYEQYF. The CDR3 region has the DNA TGTGCCAGCAGTTCGCCCGCAGGGGGAAACTACGAGCAGTACTTC.

This clonotype has at least ten counts. V is TRBV20-1 and J is TRBJ2-1, with 14 bases matching TRBD2. J gave up 9 bases and V 7 bases, and 8 bases lay outside the gene matches. The CDR3 runs to 14 residues. Germline loops: CDR1 DFQATT, CDR2 SNEGSKA (reference sequence). CDR3 coding DNA: TGCAGTGGAACCGGGACTAGCGGGGGACGTGAGCAGTTCTTC. Translated, it gives CSGTGTSGGREQFF.

This clonotype was detected many times. The rearrangement joins TRBV4-1 to TRBJ2-3; D is tentatively TRBD1 or TRBD2 (6 bases each). Trimming cost V 8 bases and J 4 bases, with 16 bases left between them. From germline, CDR1 is MGHRA and CDR2 YSYEKL. CDR3 size: 14 residues. CDR3 in amino acids: CASSPGAAADTQYF. The CDR3 nucleotides read TGCGCCAGCTCCCCGGGGGCTGCTGCAGATACGCAGTATTTT.

At least ten counts were recorded for this clonotype. The chain links TRBV7-9 to TRBJ2-7, with 7 bases aligning to TRBD1. CDR1 is SEHNR and CDR2 is FQNEAQ in the germline V gene (reference sequence). This CDR3 has 14 amino acids. The junction had 4 bases not matched to a gene; V was cut back by 5 bases and J by 0 bases. The CDR3 here is CASSQRDSSYEQYF. For the CDR3, the DNA is TGTGCCAGCAGCCAGAGGGACAGCTCCTACGAGCAGTACTTC.

This clonotype was counted many times. The J gene is TRBJ2-5, the V gene TRBV20-1, with 8 bases fitting TRBD1. The CDR3 runs to 13 residues. V was pared by 1 base and J by 4 bases, with 2 bases of the junction left unmatched. Germline-derived CDR1 and CDR2 are DFQATT and SNEGSKA (reference sequence). The CDR3 bases are TGCAGTGCTAGAGGCAGGGGGCCAGAGACCCAGTACTTC. It is translated as CSARGRGPETQYF.

This clonotype was counted many times. The chain links TRBV3-1 to TRBJ1-3, with D perhaps matching TRBD1 (6 bases). Trimming left V 1 base short and J 3 bases short, with 13 bases between. Germline values: CDR1 LGHDT, CDR2 YNNKEL (reference sequence). CDR3 length equals 16 residues. CDR3: CASSQGMGARGNTIYF. The CDR3 DNA reads as TGTGCCAGCAGCCAAGGGATGGGGGCGCGTGGAAACACCATATATTTT.